This entry lists 29 T cell receptor beta chains sequenced from one sample in a study of siplizumab effects on memory and regulatory T cells. Libraries were prepared by immunoSEQ multiplex PCR; TCRdb keeps only in-frame clonotypes and omits some of them. The sample has tens of thousands of clones; 95% are singletons. Material for sequencing was CD8+ T cells sorted from blood. These receptors originate from a human donor in good health.

The V and J genes are TRBV6-1 and TRBJ1-5; D perhaps matches TRBD1 (5 bases). CDR1 MNHNS and CDR2 SASEGT come from the germline V gene. V lost 1 base and J lost 0, with 10 bases in between. The CDR3 sequence is 16 residues long. CDR3 region: CASSEGGGYSNQPQHF. The CDR3, as DNA: TGTGCCAGCAGTGAAGGTGGGGGTTATAGCAATCAGCCCCAGCATTTT.

V gene TRBV6-5 combines with J gene TRBJ1-1; D ambiguous. The CDR3 is 12 residues long. Germline loops: CDR1 MNHEY, CDR2 SVGAGI. The V end lost 4 bases, the J end lost 5 bases, and 8 bases lay between the germline ends. CDR3 residues: CASSLGETEAFF. The CDR3 nucleotides are TGTGCCAGCAGTTTGGGTGAGACTGAAGCTTTCTTT.

This rearrangement joins TRBV7-9 to TRBJ1-5; D gene unclear. V was pared by 3 bases and J by 3 bases, with 3 bases between. The CDR3 totals 12 residues. CDR1 is SEHNR and CDR2 is FQNEAQ in the germline V gene (reference sequence). The CDR3, as DNA: TGTGCCAGCAGCTTGGACAATCAGCCCCAGCATTTT. As protein: CASSLDNQPQHF.

This clone appeared once. The chain couples TRBV12-5 to TRBJ2-5; D could derive from TRBD1 or TRBD2 (6 bases each). The CDR3 is 19 amino acids. Looked up from germline, CDR1 is LGHNT and CDR2 is FRNRAP. V was pared by 5 bases and J by 0 bases, with 25 bases between. CDR3 sequence (DNA): TGTGCTAGTGGTCTCCAGGGGTCCGGCGCGGGACTTTACCAAGAGACCCAGTACTTC. Protein sequence: CASGLQGSGAGLYQETQYF.

This chain connects TRBV4-1 to TRBJ2-5; D possibly corresponds to TRBD2 (7 bases). Trimming stripped 4 bases from V and 5 bases from J, with 14 bases between. The CDR3 contains 14 residues. CDR1 and CDR2 from the germline V gene are MGHRA and YSYEKL. CDR3 sequence: CASSPRGGRETQYF. The CDR3 DNA is TGCGCCAGCAGCCCAAGGGGGGGGAGGGAGACCCAGTACTTC.

The chain links TRBV5-1 to TRBJ1-4; TRBD1 is a possible D gene (6 bases). The CDR3 loop spans 15 amino acids. CDR1 and CDR2 (germline): SGHRS, YFSETQ. Deletions cut 0 bases from V and 6 bases from J, with 12 bases between. CDR3 sequence (DNA): TGCGCCAGCAGCTTGGCAAGGGGGGTGTATGAAAAACTGTTTTTT. Residues: CASSLARGVYEKLFF.

V usage is TRBV4-1 and J usage is TRBJ1-1; D not resolved. V was clipped by 1 base and J by 0 bases, with 6 bases between them. CDR3 length: 14 amino acids. The germline CDR1 and CDR2 sequences are MGHRA and YSYEKL. Written as DNA, the CDR3 is TGCGCCAGCAGCCAAGTCCCTTTGAACACTGAAGCTTTCTTT. Residues: CASSQVPLNTEAFF.

J is TRBJ2-7 and V is TRBV29-1; D may match TRBD1 or TRBD2 (6 bases each). V was pared by 0 bases and J by 6 bases, with 15 bases between. The CDR3 covers 14 residues. Germline values: CDR1 SQVTM, CDR2 ANQGSEA. The CDR3 loop is CSVEDREQGTEQYF. Here the CDR3 DNA reads TGCAGCGTTGAAGACCGGGAGCAGGGGACCGAGCAGTACTTC.

This chain links TRBV4-1 with TRBJ2-7; 7 nucleotides line up with TRBD2. This CDR3 has 16 amino acids. In germline, CDR1 is MGHRA, CDR2 YSYEKL. The V gene end was trimmed by 0 bases and the J gene end by 1 base; junction bases not matched to a gene: 6. The CDR3 spells CASSQEKREVSYEQYF. For the CDR3, the DNA is TGCGCCAGCAGCCAAGAAAAGCGGGAAGTTTCCTACGAGCAGTACTTC.

Only one count was recorded for this clone. This chain links TRBV7-2 with TRBJ2-7; D not certain. Germline CDR1 is SGHTA and CDR2 is FQGNSA. The CDR3 spans 14 residues. V was shortened by 1 base and J by 0 bases, with 7 bases between the two germline ends. The CDR3 protein is CASSLGVSSYEQYF. The CDR3 DNA sequence: TGTGCCAGCAGCTTAGGTGTCAGCTCCTACGAGCAGTACTTC.

This chain connects TRBV9 to TRBJ1-1; D gene ambiguous. CDR1 is SGDLS, CDR2 YYNGEE, per germline. This CDR3 has 13 residues. The germline V and J ends were trimmed by 4 bases and 4 bases, with 11 bases remaining between them. The CDR3 region is CASSPIGRTEAFF. As DNA, the CDR3 is TGTGCCAGCAGCCCCATTGGGCGCACTGAAGCTTTCTTT.

The chain carries TRBV19 and TRBJ2-1; the D gene is possibly TRBD2 (5 bases). In germline, CDR1 is LNHDA, CDR2 SQIVND (reference sequence). The CDR3 extends over 13 amino acids. Trimming took off 6 bases at V and 6 bases at J, with 12 bases between the two ends. This chain's CDR3 is CASRTTKGNEQFF. CDR3 DNA sequence: TGTGCCAGTAGGACGACTAAGGGCAATGAGCAGTTCTTC.

This rearrangement joins TRBV29-1 to TRBJ2-7; D may be TRBD1 or TRBD2 (5 bases each). The V and J ends lost 1 base and 2 bases respectively, with 12 bases between them. The CDR3 loop spans 14 amino acids. Germline assignment: CDR1 SQVTM and CDR2 ANQGSEA. The CDR3 coding sequence is TGCAGCGTTGAAGTCCGGGACGCCACCTACGAGCAGTACTTC. This sequence encodes CSVEVRDATYEQYF.

This clone was counted between two and nine times. The V call is TRBV10-1, the J call TRBJ1-5; D uncertain. Deletions cut 3 bases from V and 5 bases from J, with 17 bases between. Germline V CDR1 and CDR2: WNHNN, SYGVQD (reference sequence). The CDR3 loop spans 16 amino acids. The CDR3 region has the DNA TGCGCCAGCAGTGATAACGGCATACACTATGATCAGCCCCAGCATTTT. This encodes CASSDNGIHYDQPQHF.

J is TRBJ2-7 and V is TRBV6-1; unclear D gene. The ends were cut back, 2 bases at V and 2 bases at J, with 4 bases in the middle. The CDR3 spans 12 residues. Germline assignment: CDR1 MNHNS and CDR2 SASEGT. The CDR3, as DNA: TGTGCCAGCAGTGAACTAGCCTACGAGCAGTACTTC. Protein: CASSELAYEQYF.

This sequence joins TRBV6-4 and TRBJ2-3; 8 bases agree with TRBD2. Per the germline V gene, CDR1 is MRHNA and CDR2 is SNTAGT. CDR3 length: 15 residues. With 3 bases clipped from V and 0 bases from J, the junction kept 2 bases outside the gene matches. The CDR3 DNA sequence: TGTGCCAGCAGTGAATCTAGCGGGAGCACAGATACGCAGTATTTT. This encodes CASSESSGSTDTQYF.

V is TRBV5-6 and J is TRBJ1-2; the match to TRBD1 covers 10 bases. From germline, CDR1 is SGHDT and CDR2 YYEEEE. J gave up 2 bases and V 6 bases, and 16 bases lay outside the gene matches. The CDR3 length is 18 residues. CDR3 amino acids: CASTLILDRGTKNYGYTF. For the CDR3, the DNA is TGTGCCAGCACTCTAATACTGGACAGGGGGACGAAAAACTATGGCTACACCTTC.

This chain joins TRBV6-4 and TRBJ2-2; 10 bases map to TRBD1. The ends lost 8 bases at V and 1 base at J; junction bases unmatched: 7. CDR1 and CDR2 (germline): MRHNA, SNTAGT. This CDR3 is built from 16 residues. The CDR3: CASFRDRGGNTGELFF. CDR3 sequence (DNA): TGTGCCAGCTTCCGGGACAGGGGTGGGAACACCGGGGAGCTGTTTTTT.

The count of this clone is one. V and J are TRBV2 and TRBJ2-1; D is uncertain. V lost 1 base, J lost 6 bases, and 7 bases lay in between. This CDR3 spans 13 amino acids. CDR1 is SNHLY, CDR2 FYNNEI, per germline. CDR3 in amino acids: CASSEGSFNEQFF. The CDR3 DNA reads as TGTGCCAGCAGTGAAGGTAGCTTCAATGAGCAGTTCTTC.

The rearrangement links TRBV6-5 to TRBJ2-7; D gene unclear. CDR1 and CDR2 from the germline V gene are MNHEY and SVGAGI. V was shortened by 2 bases and J by 2 bases, with 7 bases between the two germline ends. This CDR3 is 13 amino acids long. The CDR3 loop reads CASSYPSTYEQYF. The DNA of the CDR3 is TGTGCCAGCAGTTACCCCAGCACCTACGAGCAGTACTTC.

The chain links TRBV6-6 to TRBJ2-7, with 10 positions matching TRBD1. Germline CDR1 reads MNHNY; CDR2 reads SVGAGI (reference sequence). The CDR3 runs to 14 residues. With V trimmed by 5 bases and J by 7 bases, 8 bases remained unmatched. The CDR3 region has the DNA TGTGCCAGCAGTGGACAGGGGGGCTTTTATGAGCAGTACTTC. It translates to CASSGQGGFYEQYF.

This chain joins TRBV27 and TRBJ2-5; D is possibly TRBD2 (6 bases). V was trimmed by 3 bases and J by 5 bases, leaving 19 bases between them. The germline CDR1 and CDR2 sequences are MNHEY and SMNVEV (reference sequence). The CDR3 has 16 amino acids. The CDR3 loop reads CASSFLSPPAGETQYF. The CDR3 DNA reads as TGTGCCAGCAGTTTCCTATCCCCTCCTGCGGGGGAGACCCAGTACTTC.

J is TRBJ2-5 and V is TRBV5-1; the D gene is possibly TRBD1 (5 bases). The germline V and J ends were trimmed by 0 bases and 4 bases, with 10 bases remaining between them. The CDR3 sequence is 14 residues long. CDR1 is SGHRS and CDR2 is YFSETQ in the germline V gene. In DNA, the CDR3 is TGCGCCAGCAGCTTGGAAGGGGAAGGAGAGACCCAGTACTTC. Protein sequence: CASSLEGEGETQYF. Full variable domain (rest looked up from reference TRBV5-1 and TRBJ2-5): KAGVTQTPRYLIKTRGQQVTLSCSPISGHRSVSWYQQTPGQGLQFLFEYFSETQRNKGNFPGRFSGRQFSNSRSEMNVSTLELGDSALYLCASSLEGEGETQYFGPGTRLLVL.

The chain couples TRBV7-8 to TRBJ2-5; possible D gene TRBD1, 6 bases. The J call may be mistaken, given a closer DNA end match to TRBJ2-7. This CDR3 is built from 13 residues. Germline V gene sequence: CDR1 SGHVS, CDR2 FQNEAQ. Here the CDR3 DNA reads TGTGCCAGCAGCGCGGACAGTACCTACGAGCAGTACTTC. Translating it yields CASSADSTYEQYF.

The chain combines TRBV7-3 with TRBJ2-1; weak D call: TRBD2 (6 bases). The CDR3 runs to 15 residues. Per the germline V gene, CDR1 is SGHTA and CDR2 is FQGTGA. Trimming shortened V by 2 bases and J by 0 bases, and 8 bases separated the two germline ends. Written as DNA, the CDR3 is TGTGCCAGCAGCTTAGCGGGGAACTCCTACAATGAGCAGTTCTTC. It specifies CASSLAGNSYNEQFF.

The chain recombines TRBV9 with TRBJ2-1, with 8 bases aligning to TRBD1. With V trimmed by 1 base and J by 15 bases, 6 bases remained unmatched. Germline CDR1 and CDR2: SGDLS and YYNGEE. The CDR3 totals 12 residues. In nucleotides, the CDR3 is TGTGCCAGCAGCGTAAGTCAGGGGGCTACGTTCTTC. Its protein product is CASSVSQGATFF.

The V and J genes are TRBV6-6 and TRBJ2-7; 7 bases are a match to TRBD1. The V and J ends lost 6 bases and 3 bases, in that order; junction bases with no gene match: 5. The germline gives CDR1 MNHNY, CDR2 SVGAGI (reference sequence). The CDR3 runs to 13 residues. The CDR3 is CASSTGQDYEQYF. In nucleotides, the CDR3 is TGTGCCAGCAGCACCGGACAGGACTACGAGCAGTACTTC.

The genes are TRBV7-3 and TRBJ2-1; D ambiguous. V shed 1 base and J shed 0 bases, with 10 bases lying between them. This CDR3 is built from 16 residues. In germline, CDR1 is SGHTA, CDR2 FQGTGA. Here the CDR3 DNA reads TGTGCCAGCAGCTTAAAGGCCCAAAGCTCCTACAATGAGCAGTTCTTC. This encodes CASSLKAQSSYNEQFF.

Note on this clone: The same CDR3 also results from other DNA sequences found in this sample. The chain recombines TRBV27 with TRBJ1-4, with a weak D call TRBD1 (5 bases). The CDR3 length is 16 residues. Trimming took off 2 bases at V and 7 bases at J, with 17 bases between the two ends. Per germline, CDR1 MNHEY and CDR2 SMNVEV (reference sequence). CDR3 coding DNA: TGTGCCAGCAGTTTAACAGACAGTTTAAGGGGTGAAAAACTGTTTTTT. Translating gives CASSLTDSLRGEKLFF.